The 10 T cell receptor beta chains presented below share a single source sample, sequenced in a study of blood T cell repertoires in COVID-19. Profiling relied on immunoSEQ multiplex PCR, and the TCRdb table lists in-frame clones only, not all of them. The profile shows about 99,000 clones, 89% of them singletons. The sample taken for sequencing was peripheral blood. The receptors here all came from a woman over 75 in a cohort sampled during active COVID-19.

The chain recombines TRBV7-2 with TRBJ2-1; D uncertain. CDR3 length equals 11 residues. Germline V gene sequence: CDR1 SGHTA, CDR2 FQGNSA. Trimming removed 7 bases at V and 7 bases at J, with 8 bases between. The DNA of the CDR3 is TGTGCCAGCAACTCACTAAATGAGCAGTTCTTC. Its protein product is CASNSLNEQFF.

Notes on this clone: Other DNA sequences in the sample encode the same CDR3. The V gene is TRBV15, the J gene TRBJ1-1, with 11 bases matching TRBD1. This CDR3 has 14 residues. After removal of 3 bases from V and 4 bases from J, the junction contained 1 base not matched to a gene. CDR1 is LNHNV, CDR2 YYDKDF, per germline (reference sequence). The CDR3 DNA reads TGTGCCACCAGCAGGGACAGGGGGCCCACTGAAGCTTTCTTT. This codes for CATSRDRGPTEAFF.

The CDR3 region has the DNA TGTGCCAGCAGCCCTCAGCGGCTCAACTCTGGAAACACCATATATTTT. It encodes CASSPQRLNSGNTIYF. The chain carries TRBV11-1 and TRBJ1-3; D is undetermined. Germline CDR1 SGHAT, CDR2 FQDESV (reference sequence). Trimming took 5 bases from V and 0 from J, leaving 14 bases between them. The CDR3 is 16 residues long.

The rearrangement uses TRBV3-1 (or the pseudogene TRBV3-2) and TRBJ2-1, with 8 bases that match TRBD1. After removal of 4 bases from V and 7 bases from J, the junction contained 9 bases not matched to a gene. The CDR3 runs 15 residues. Germline V gene data show CDR1 as LGHDT and CDR2 as YNNKEL (reference sequence). Here the CDR3 DNA reads TGTGCCAGCAGCCCACATTCGGACAGGGTGAATGAGCAGTTCTTC. This sequence encodes CASSPHSDRVNEQFF.

The chain has TRBV29-1 and TRBJ1-2; 11 bases agree with TRBD1. The CDR3 covers 16 residues. V lost 5 bases, J lost 4 bases, and 12 bases stayed unmatched. Per germline, CDR1 SQVTM and CDR2 ANQGSEA. Here the CDR3 reads CSVSSLGQGAGYGYTF. DNA for the CDR3: TGCAGCGTTAGTAGTCTAGGACAGGGGGCCGGCTATGGCTACACCTTC.

The chain employs TRBV28 and TRBJ2-7; 7 bases fit TRBD1. This CDR3 has 14 amino acids. V shed 2 bases and J 4 bases; nucleotides not matched to a gene: 5. Germline V gives CDR1 MDHEN, CDR2 SYDVKM. The CDR3 protein is CASSLAQGSYEQYF. CDR3 sequence (DNA): TGTGCCAGCAGTTTAGCACAGGGGTCGTACGAGCAGTACTTC.

The chain employs TRBV19 and TRBJ2-1, with 12 nucleotides matching TRBD1. The CDR3 has 16 amino acids. V lost 6 bases and J lost 6; bases outside the gene matches: 9. The germline CDR1 and CDR2 sequences are LNHDA and SQIVND (reference sequence). The CDR3 loop is CASRGRGQGAANEQFF. The DNA for the CDR3 is TGTGCCAGTAGAGGGAGGGGACAGGGGGCAGCCAATGAGCAGTTCTTC.

The chain recombines TRBV3-1 (or the pseudogene TRBV3-2) with TRBJ2-4; the match to TRBD2 covers 10 bases. The CDR3 covers 17 residues. After removal of 2 bases from V and 5 bases from J, the junction contained 9 bases not matched to a gene. Germline-derived CDR1 and CDR2 are LGHDT and YNNKEL (reference sequence). CDR3 sequence: CASSQNPGLASQNIQYF. DNA for the CDR3: TGTGCCAGCAGCCAAAACCCGGGACTAGCGAGCCAAAACATTCAGTACTTC.

The count of this clone is one. The chain carries TRBV5-1 and TRBJ2-7, with 7 bases fitting TRBD1. The germline gives CDR1 SGHRS, CDR2 YFSETQ. The ends lost 0 bases at V and 2 bases at J; junction bases unmatched: 5. The CDR3 has 15 residues. The CDR3 DNA follows: TGCGCCAGCAGCTTGGCCGGGCAGGGGGCCTACGAGCAGTACTTC. Translation gives CASSLAGQGAYEQYF.

The rearrangement joins TRBV7-2 to TRBJ1-5; D is unresolved. Deletions cut 1 base from V and 7 bases from J, with 14 bases between. Germline lookup yields CDR1 SGHTA and CDR2 FQGNSA. This CDR3 comprises 15 residues. CDR3 in DNA: TGTGCCAGCAGCTTAGAGGCGAACGCGGGCCAGCCCCAGCATTTT. Translating it yields CASSLEANAGQPQHF.